Reported below is one T cell receptor (beta chain). Deletions cut 6 bases from V and 5 bases from J, with 15 bases between. Germline loops: CDR1 SGHTA, CDR2 FQGNSA. This CDR3 is built from 14 residues. After extraction with the RNeasy kit, roughly 0.45 to 1 ug of the RNA was reverse transcribed using random hexamers. TCRdb itself ran the immunoSEQ multiplex PCR reads through MiXCR, one entry per CDR3 protein. The sample includes approximately 110,000 distinct CDR3 sequences, about 95% of them seen just once. The record originates from a study of CD8 T cells in Susac syndrome. V usage is TRBV7-2 and J usage is TRBJ2-3; D ambiguous. This clonotype was obtained from a human donor in good health. Source material: CD4+ T cells from PBMCs. CDR3 coding DNA: TGTGCCAGCAGACCCGGTGTTCACGGAGATACGCAGTATTTT. As protein: CASRPGVHGDTQYF.